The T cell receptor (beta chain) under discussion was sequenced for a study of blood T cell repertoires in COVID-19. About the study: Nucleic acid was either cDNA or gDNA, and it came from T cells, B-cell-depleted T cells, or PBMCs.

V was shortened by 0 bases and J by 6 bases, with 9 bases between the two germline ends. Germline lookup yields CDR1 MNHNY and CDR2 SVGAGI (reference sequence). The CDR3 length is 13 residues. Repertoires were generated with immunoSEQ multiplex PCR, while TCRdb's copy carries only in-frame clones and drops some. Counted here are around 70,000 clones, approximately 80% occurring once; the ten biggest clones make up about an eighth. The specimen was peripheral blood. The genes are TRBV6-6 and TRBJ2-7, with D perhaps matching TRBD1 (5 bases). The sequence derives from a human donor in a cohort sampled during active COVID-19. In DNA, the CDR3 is TGTGCCAGCAGTTACTCGAATGGGGCCGAGCAGTACTTC. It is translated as CASSYSNGAEQYF.